This is a list of T cell receptor beta chains from one sample in a study of tumor-infiltrating lymphocytes in primary liver carcinoma. Using its own MiXCR run on the multiplex PCR reads, TCRdb lists one record per CDR3 protein. This sample carries roughly 190,000 distinct CDR3 sequences, 85% of them seen once, and the ten largest clones take around 18%. Material: tumor tissue from primary liver carcinoma. Every receptor here comes from a man in his forties with primary liver carcinoma and hepatitis B virus infection. Both conserved end residues are part of each CDR3. The order of the fields is V gene, clone size, CDR3 length, D gene, J gene, CDR3 DNA, CDR3 protein. D genes are given only for firm matches. Some rows mark clone size as missing; the rest say once, few, many or name a class of expanded clone.

TRBV7-8	NA	15	NA	TRBJ2-1	TGTGCCAGCAGTTTAGGGACTCCTGATTACAATGAGCAGTTCTTC	CASSLGTPDYNEQFF
TRBV6-5	once	15	NA	TRBJ2-7	TGTGTCAGCACCCGCCGGATGCCGCCGTCCTACGAGCAGTACTTC	CVSTRRMPPSYEQYF
TRBV6-1	NA	13	NA	TRBJ2-1	TGTGCCAGCAGTCCTACCGGGGGAGTCAAGCAGTTCTTC	CASSPTGGVKQFF
TRBV29-1	NA	13	NA	TRBJ2-7	TGCAGCGTCCATGCGCCAGCTAATCCCGAGCGGTACTTC	CSVHAPANPERYF
TRBV30	NA	13	NA	TRBJ2-5	TGTGCCTTAGACACATGGGGGGCAGAGACCCAGTACTTC	CALDTWGAETQYF
TRBV12-3/TRBV12-4	few	12	NA	TRBJ1-5	TGTGCCAGCAGTCCACTTGGGCAGCTCCGCCATTTT	CASSPLGQLRHF
TRBV5-1	NA	13	NA	TRBJ2-7	TGCGCCAGCAGCCCTCCCGGAGTAGGGAAGCAGTACTTC	CASSPPGVGKQYF
TRBV6-6	once	13	NA	TRBJ1-2	TGTGCCGGCGGTTACGGAAGTAACTATGGATACACATTC	CAGGYGSNYGYTF
TRBV11-1	few	13	NA	TRBJ2-7	TGTGTCAGCAGGGGGAGGCGATCCTACGAGCAGTATTTC	CVSRGRRSYEQYF
TRBV11-3	NA	12	NA	TRBJ2-1	TGTGCCAGCAACTTAAATGCCAGTGTGCAGTTCTTC	CASNLNASVQFF
TRBV6-1	NA	13	NA	TRBJ1-2	TGTCCCAGAAATGACCGACTGTTCTATGGCTACACCTTC	CPRNDRLFYGYTF
TRBV29-1	NA	15	TRBD1	TRBJ2-5	TGCAGCGTTTCAAGGACAGGGTGCTCGTGGGAGACCCAATACTTC	CSVSRTGCSWETQYF
TRBV11-2	NA	15	NA	TRBJ1-1	TGTGTCAGTAGCTTGGAGTGGGGGCCGGACACTGAAGCTTTCTTT	CVSSLEWGPDTEAFF